One and the same sample provided the 6 T cell receptor beta chains below, sequenced in a study of glioma-infiltrating T cells after dendritic cell vaccination. Time point of the sample: after dendritic cell vaccination, including at tumor progression/relapse. Profiled with immunoSEQ multiplex PCR; TCRdb holds only in-frame clones, not every one. The profile shows tens of thousands of clones, around 84% of them singletons. The sample consisted of blood, taken after dendritic cell vaccination. Receptors originate from a human donor with glioblastoma.

This clone was recorded a few times. The chain combines TRBV29-1 with TRBJ2-1, with a weak D call TRBD1 (6 bases). Germline CDR1 and CDR2: SQVTM and ANQGSEA. The CDR3 is 13 residues long. The V and J ends lost 7 bases and 2 bases respectively, with 12 bases between them. The chain's CDR3 is CSGNRATYNEQFF. The CDR3 bases are TGCAGCGGTAACAGGGCGACCTACAATGAGCAGTTCTTC.

V and J are TRBV10-3 and TRBJ1-2, with D perhaps matching TRBD1 (6 bases). Trimming removed 4 bases from V and 4 bases from J, with 10 bases in between. The CDR3 extends over 13 amino acids. Germline CDR1 reads ENHRY; CDR2 reads SYGVKD. The CDR3 DNA sequence: TGTGCCATCAGTGGGGACAAATCCTATGGCTACACCTTC. Protein sequence: CAISGDKSYGYTF.

The chain employs TRBV5-4 and TRBJ2-7; possible D gene TRBD1, 5 bases. V lost 4 bases and J 0 bases, leaving 11 bases between the germline ends. Germline V CDR1 and CDR2: SGHNT, YYREEE (reference sequence). CDR3 length: 14 amino acids. CDR3 coding DNA: TGTGCCAGCAGCCCGACAGTCAGCTCCTACGAGCAGTACTTC. It codes for CASSPTVSSYEQYF.

This rearrangement joins TRBV5-4 to TRBJ2-3, with TRBD2 as a possible D gene (6 bases). The germline V and J ends were trimmed by 1 base and 2 bases, with 14 bases remaining between them. Germline V gives CDR1 SGHNT, CDR2 YYREEE (reference sequence). The CDR3 is 16 amino acids. The CDR3 protein is CASSLTGRRDTDTQYF. CDR3 DNA: TGTGCCAGCAGCTTGACGGGACGGAGGGACACAGATACGCAGTATTTT.

The J gene is TRBJ2-7, the V gene TRBV27, with 14 bases fitting TRBD2. V was clipped by 4 bases and J by 3 bases; unmatched bases: 2. The CDR3 has 15 amino acids. Per germline, CDR1 MNHEY and CDR2 SMNVEV (reference sequence). This chain's CDR3 is CASSSGLAGGYEQYF. CDR3 DNA sequence: TGTGCCAGCAGTTCCGGACTAGCGGGAGGCTACGAGCAGTACTTC.

This clone was detected only once. This sequence joins TRBV7-3 and TRBJ2-1; a possible D gene is TRBD1 (5 bases). The CDR3 runs 13 residues. The V end was cut by 2 bases, the J end by 12 bases, with 14 bases between. Per the germline V gene, CDR1 is SGHTA and CDR2 is FQGTGA. CDR3 sequence reads: CASSLDQITGQFF. DNA of the CDR3: TGTGCCAGCAGCTTAGACCAGATCACAGGGCAGTTCTTC.